This is a list of T cell receptor beta chains from one sample in a study of chemoradiotherapy in HPV16-positive cancers. TCRdb's table, derived via immunoSEQ multiplex PCR, lists solely in-frame clones and lacks some. The table has some 14,000 clones, approximately 90% seen once. This specimen was blood, taken from a patient who underwent chemoradiotherapy. These receptors all come from a human donor with HPV-associated anogenital cancer. CDR3s include the opening cysteine and the closing phenylalanine or tryptophan.

>TRBJ2-5|14|TRBV19
CASTPASGEETQYF
>TRBJ1-5|15|TRBV6-1
CASKGIGVVGQPQHF
>TRBJ2-7|13|TRBV7-6
CASSSRTGGEQYF
>TRBJ1-2|12|TRBV5-6
CASSYGQTGYTF
>TRBJ2-1|13|TRBV7-3
CASSSQSYNEQFF
>TRBJ2-7|16|TRBV7-6
CASSLGPPLGTYEQYF
>TRBJ2-7|13|TRBV7-3
CASSVDRGYEQYF
>TRBJ1-1|12|TRBV10-2
CASSAGNTEAFF
>TRBJ1-5|14|TRBV2
CASKIEINNQPQHF
>TRBJ1-1|15|TRBV5-5
CASSPRQGSVSEAFF
>TRBJ1-4|16|TRBV5-1
CASSRISGQGGEKLFF
>TRBJ1-3|14|TRBV2
CASSQTPSGNTIYF
>TRBJ2-3|20|TRBV6-4
CARPDPSSSWERNLTDTQYF
>TRBJ2-7|15|TRBV4-1
CASREWQGSPSEQYF
>TRBJ1-2|15|TRBV5-1
CASSLGDGVKGGYTF
>TRBJ1-3|16|TRBV18
CASSPYRDLSGNTIYF
>TRBJ2-2|16|TRBV6-4
CARMLFRTRHTGELFF
>TRBJ2-3|16|TRBV18
CASSRPGLASTDTQYF
>TRBJ2-1|15|TRBV4-2
CASSQDPGSYNEQFF
>TRBJ1-2|16|TRBV5-1
CASSLGPPARTYGYTF
>TRBJ2-2|17|TRBV11-2
CASSLDPGNPNTGELFF
>TRBJ1-1|16|TRBV5-1
CASSLGGVNINTEAFF
>TRBJ2-5|14|TRBV6-5
CASSYNGGKETQYF
>TRBJ1-2|13|TRBV2
CASVSGANYGYTF
>TRBJ2-3|15|TRBV6-5
CASGRSGGAADTQYF
>TRBJ2-5|13|TRBV27
CASSLLGGETQYF
>TRBJ2-5|14|TRBV5-1
CASSWGYIQETQYF
>TRBJ1-1|14|TRBV27
CASSSPQGNTEAFF
>TRBJ1-5|11|TRBV20-1
CSAHGNQPQHF
>TRBJ2-7|16|TRBV5-4
CASSSTTSGYTYEQYF
>TRBJ1-2|13|TRBV30
CAWSLGINYGYTF
>TRBJ2-1|14|TRBV9
CASSVGGAYNEQFF
>TRBJ1-2|14|TRBV29-1
CSVRGDLTSYGYTF
>TRBJ2-7|12|TRBV7-9
CASSSSGTDEYF
>TRBJ1-1|17|TRBV19
CASSTGSRQGTNTEAFF
>TRBJ2-7|13|TRBV10-3
CAISDLAYYEQYF
>TRBJ1-2|18|TRBV2
CASSEPGTRNPRNYGYTF
>TRBJ2-1|15|TRBV6-4
CASSDRAGEGNEQFF
>TRBJ2-2|11|TRBV5-1
CASSLAGELFF
>TRBJ1-3|17|TRBV9
CASAARDLGPTGNTIYF
>TRBJ2-1|16|TRBV10-1
CASSESLTGGFNEQFF
>TRBJ1-3|14|TRBV14
CASSPSLSGNTIYF
>TRBJ1-3|13|TRBV5-1
CASSPPQANTIYF
>TRBJ1-1|15|TRBV7-9
CASSPLFIGNTEAFF
>TRBJ2-7|12|TRBV2
CASSDFPYEQYF
>TRBJ2-5|14|TRBV4-1
CASSPHGLQETQYF
>TRBJ2-1|16|TRBV4-2
CASSRGTAGGDNEQFF
>TRBJ2-2|15|TRBV2
CASAAGTTNTGELFF
>TRBJ2-1|12|TRBV27
CASSDPLTEQFF